The T cell receptor beta chain described here comes from a study of naive and memory T cell subsets. CMV status came from CD4+ T cell IFNgamma after overnight CMV lysate stimulation of fresh PBMCs. Both TRBC1 and TRBC2 were covered by a beta constant-region primer of two equimolar oligonucleotides. TCRdb re-called the UMI-ligation and nested PCR reads with MiXCR, one entry per CDR3 protein. The repertoire holds 140,000 to 150,000 distinct CDR3 sequences, with about 18% as singletons. Study-level results: A few larger clonotypes appeared in naive repertoires, especially CD8, possibly memory cells re-expressing CD45RA.

V dropped 1 base and J dropped 15; count of bases not matched to a gene: 6. Germline V gene lookup returns CDR1 SQVTM and CDR2 ANQGSEA. There are 11 residues in the CDR3. Of note for this clonotype: Its antigen is currently unknown.

The source of this sequence is a human donor in good health. The sequenced material came from naive CD4+ T cells from blood. V is TRBV29-1 and J is TRBJ2-1, with 7 nucleotides matching TRBD1. CDR3 bases: TGCAGCGTTGAAGTGGTGACAGGGCCGTTCTTC. Protein: CSVEVVTGPFF.